The 7 T cell receptor beta chains below all came from one sample that was sequenced in a study of neurological immune-mediated disorders. MiXCR was run by TCRdb on the 5' RACE reads, yielding one entry per CDR3 protein. Seen here are over 70,000 distinct CDR3 sequences, roughly 10% observed once, and the top ten hold approximately 10%. As for time point: longitudinal time-point 1 (baseline). The sample comprised PBMCs. The receptor set was obtained from a man aged 30-40 years in good health.

This clonotype occurred many times. The chain joins TRBV20-1 to TRBJ2-5, with 7 bases aligning to TRBD2. The germline CDR1 and CDR2 sequences are DFQATT and SNEGSKA (reference sequence). This CDR3 contains 14 residues. V shed 3 bases and J 4 bases; nucleotides not matched to a gene: 8. CDR3 DNA sequence: TGCAGTGCTAGGCCCCTAGCGGAAAGAGAGACCCAGTACTTC. It codes for CSARPLAERETQYF.

In regard to this clonotype: This clone may be a read error of a much larger clone one base away. This chain uses TRBV28 with TRBJ2-3, with TRBD1 matching 10 bases. V dropped 5 bases and J dropped 5; count of bases not matched to a gene: 10. CDR1 and CDR2 (germline): MDHEN, SYDVKM. CDR3 length: 16 amino acids. CDR3 DNA: TGTGCCAGCAGTAACACCGGGACAGGGGAAGGAGATACGCAGTATTTT. Translation: CASSNTGTGEGDTQYF.

This clonotype was seen at least ten times. The CDR3 coding sequence is TGTGCCAGCAGCTTAAAGGACCCCTACGAGCAGTACTTC. It specifies CASSLKDPYEQYF. The chain employs TRBV7-9 and TRBJ2-7; D remains unclear. Germline V gene data show CDR1 as SEHNR and CDR2 as FQNEAQ (reference sequence). Trimming pared 2 bases from V and 2 bases from J, leaving 7 bases between. This CDR3 spans 13 amino acids.

This clonotype was found many times. The rearrangement uses TRBV3-1 and TRBJ2-7; TRBD1 matches at 9 bases. This CDR3 region has 16 residues. Germline V CDR1 and CDR2: LGHDT, YNNKEL (reference sequence). V trimming: 0 bases; J trimming: 0 bases; junction bases outside the gene matches: 3. CDR3 region: CASSQDGTGLSYEQYF. For the CDR3, the DNA is TGTGCCAGCAGCCAAGATGGGACAGGGCTCTCCTACGAGCAGTACTTC.

In its sample, this clonotype was seen many times. The rearrangement joins TRBV7-9 to TRBJ2-5; D unresolved. Between the trimmed V and J ends, which lost 7 bases and 2 bases, there was a span of 2 bases. The germline V gene has CDR1 SEHNR and CDR2 FQNEAQ (reference sequence). CDR3 length equals 10 residues. CDR3 amino acids: CASTQETQYF. In DNA, the CDR3 is TGTGCCAGCACGCAAGAGACCCAGTACTTC.

This clonotype came up many times. J is TRBJ2-1 and V is TRBV5-1, with TRBD2 as a possible D gene (6 bases). Trimming took off 1 base at V and 6 bases at J, with 11 bases between the two ends. CDR1 is SGHRS, CDR2 YFSETQ, per germline. The CDR3 length is 14 residues. The CDR3 region has the DNA TGCGCCAGCAGCTTGACGGGAGAGGCCAATGAGCAGTTCTTC. Protein: CASSLTGEANEQFF. Complete variable domain (other parts from reference TRBV5-1 and TRBJ2-1): KAGVTQTPRYLIKTRGQQVTLSCSPISGHRSVSWYQQTPGQGLQFLFEYFSETQRNKGNFPGRFSGRQFSNSRSEMNVSTLELGDSALYLCASSLTGEANEQFFGPGTRLTVL.

This clonotype appeared many times. V usage is TRBV5-1 and J usage is TRBJ2-5; 9 nucleotides line up with TRBD2. The V gene end was trimmed by 4 bases and the J gene end by 4 bases; junction bases not matched to a gene: 8. This CDR3 is built from 15 residues. Per the germline V gene, CDR1 is SGHRS and CDR2 is YFSETQ. The CDR3 sequence: CASSTIAGEGETQYF. The CDR3 region has the DNA TGCGCCAGCAGCACCATAGCGGGAGAAGGAGAGACCCAGTACTTC.